This T cell receptor (beta chain) was identified during a study of blood T cells in healthy people across ages. The use of a sample-barcoded 5' primer and a J-beta primer mix characterized a second PCR of about 6 to 12 cycles. The yield of each sample was at least 3 million CDR3-containing paired-end reads. TCRdb analysed the 5' RACE reads with MiXCR anew, one entry per CDR3 protein. The table has 710,000 or so distinct CDR3 sequences, around a fifth seen once; the top ten hold about 20%. This clonotype came up many times. The TCR sequence derives from a man between 65 and 85 years old in good health. Sequenced material: blood.

CDR3 DNA sequence: TGTGCCAGCAGGAAACAGGGGGCCCGCATTGGGCAGTTCTTC. Protein product: CASRKQGARIGQFF. The chain combines TRBV28 with TRBJ2-1, with TRBD1 matching over 9 bases. J was trimmed by 12 bases and V by 6 bases; bases with no gene match: 12. Germline V gene sequence: CDR1 MDHEN, CDR2 SYDVKM. CDR3 size: 14 residues.